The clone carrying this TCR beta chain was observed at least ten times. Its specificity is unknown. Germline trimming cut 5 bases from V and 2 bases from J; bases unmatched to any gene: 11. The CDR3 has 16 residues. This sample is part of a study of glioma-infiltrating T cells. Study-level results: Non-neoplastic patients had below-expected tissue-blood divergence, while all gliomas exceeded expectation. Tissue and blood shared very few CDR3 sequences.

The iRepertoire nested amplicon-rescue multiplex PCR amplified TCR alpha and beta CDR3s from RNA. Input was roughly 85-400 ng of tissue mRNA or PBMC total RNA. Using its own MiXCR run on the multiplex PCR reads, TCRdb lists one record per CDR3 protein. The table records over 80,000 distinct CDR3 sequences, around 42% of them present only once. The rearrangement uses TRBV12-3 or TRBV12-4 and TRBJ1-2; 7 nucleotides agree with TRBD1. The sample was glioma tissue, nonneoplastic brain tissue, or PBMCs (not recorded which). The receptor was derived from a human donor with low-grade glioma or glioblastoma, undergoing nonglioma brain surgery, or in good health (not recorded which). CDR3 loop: CASSRQGVGSNYGYTF. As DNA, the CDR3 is TGTGCCAGCAGTCGACAGGGTGTAGGCTCAAACTATGGCTACACCTTC.